This TCR beta chain was recovered during a study of cytomegalovirus exposure and HLA in healthy donors. A word on this clone: The antigen remains unidentified.

Study-wide results and caveats: Researchers counted around 180 TCR beta chains as cytomegalovirus-associated.

Amplification used 60 Vbeta primers and 13 Jbeta primers. Assay used: immunoSEQ multiplex PCR; TCRdb lists only in-frame clones, some missing. The sample consists of about 200,000 clones, around four fifths of them appearing once. This CDR3 contains 15 residues. CDR1 is MNHNS, CDR2 SASEGT, per germline. Losses at the gene ends were 6 bases for V and 1 base for J; bases not matched to a gene: 3. Sequenced material: PBMCs. This sequence joins TRBV6-1 and TRBJ2-6, with TRBD1 identical over 7 bases. The sequence was collected from a woman in her 40s in good health and CMV-seronegative. The CDR3 bases are TGTGCCAGCAGGGAACAGGGGTCTGGGGCCAACGTCCTGACTTTC. Translation: CASREQGSGANVLTF.